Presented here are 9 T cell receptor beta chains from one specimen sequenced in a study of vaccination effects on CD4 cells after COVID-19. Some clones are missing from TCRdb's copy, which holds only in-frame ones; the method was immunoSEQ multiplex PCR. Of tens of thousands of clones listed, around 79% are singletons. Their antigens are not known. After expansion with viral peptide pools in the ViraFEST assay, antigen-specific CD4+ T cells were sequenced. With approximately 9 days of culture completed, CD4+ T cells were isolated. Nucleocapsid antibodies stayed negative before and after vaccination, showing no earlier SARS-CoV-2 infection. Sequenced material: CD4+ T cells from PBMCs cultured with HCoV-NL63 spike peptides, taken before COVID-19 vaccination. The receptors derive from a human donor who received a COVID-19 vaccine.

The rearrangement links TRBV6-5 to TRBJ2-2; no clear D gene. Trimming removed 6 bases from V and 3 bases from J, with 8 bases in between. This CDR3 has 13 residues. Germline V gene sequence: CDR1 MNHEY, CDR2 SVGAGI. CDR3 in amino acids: CASSQGYTGELFF. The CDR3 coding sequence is TGTGCCAGCAGCCAAGGTTACACCGGGGAGCTGTTTTTT.

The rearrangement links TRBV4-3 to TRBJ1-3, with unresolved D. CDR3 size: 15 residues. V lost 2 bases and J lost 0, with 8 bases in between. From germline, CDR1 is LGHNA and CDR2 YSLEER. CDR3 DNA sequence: TGCGCCAGCAGCCAATTTCCCTTCTCTGGAAACACCATATATTTT. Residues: CASSQFPFSGNTIYF.

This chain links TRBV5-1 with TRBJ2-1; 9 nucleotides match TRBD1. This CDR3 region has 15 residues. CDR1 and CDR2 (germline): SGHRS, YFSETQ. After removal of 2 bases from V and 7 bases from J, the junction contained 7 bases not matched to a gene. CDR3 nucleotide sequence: TGCGCCAGCAGCTTAGGGACAGGGTATGTTAATGAGCAGTTCTTC. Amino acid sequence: CASSLGTGYVNEQFF.

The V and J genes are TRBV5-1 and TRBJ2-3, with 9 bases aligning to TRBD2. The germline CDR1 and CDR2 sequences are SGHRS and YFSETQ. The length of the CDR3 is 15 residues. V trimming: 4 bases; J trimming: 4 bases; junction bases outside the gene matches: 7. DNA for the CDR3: TGCGCCAGCAGCAAGGGACTAGCAGGGCCAGATACGCAGTATTTT. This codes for CASSKGLAGPDTQYF.

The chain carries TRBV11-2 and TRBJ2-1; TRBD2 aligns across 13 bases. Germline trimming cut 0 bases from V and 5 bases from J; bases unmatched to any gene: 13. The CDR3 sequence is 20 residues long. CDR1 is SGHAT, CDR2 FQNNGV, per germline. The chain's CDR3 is CASSLEFFTSGGAFDNEQFF. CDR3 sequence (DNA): TGTGCCAGCAGCTTAGAGTTTTTCACTAGCGGGGGGGCCTTCGACAATGAGCAGTTCTTC.

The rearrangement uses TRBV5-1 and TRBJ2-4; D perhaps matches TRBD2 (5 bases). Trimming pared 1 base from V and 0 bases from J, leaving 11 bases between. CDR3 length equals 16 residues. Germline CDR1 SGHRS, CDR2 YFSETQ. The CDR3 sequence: CASSLLTREAKNIQYF. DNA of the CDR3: TGCGCCAGCAGCTTGCTGACCCGGGAAGCCAAAAACATTCAGTACTTC.

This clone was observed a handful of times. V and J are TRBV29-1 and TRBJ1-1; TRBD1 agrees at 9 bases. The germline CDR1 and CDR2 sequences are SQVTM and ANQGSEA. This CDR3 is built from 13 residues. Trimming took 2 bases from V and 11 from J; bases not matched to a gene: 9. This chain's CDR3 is CSVEPDRGGNAFF. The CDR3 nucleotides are TGCAGCGTTGAACCGGACAGGGGAGGGAATGCTTTCTTT.

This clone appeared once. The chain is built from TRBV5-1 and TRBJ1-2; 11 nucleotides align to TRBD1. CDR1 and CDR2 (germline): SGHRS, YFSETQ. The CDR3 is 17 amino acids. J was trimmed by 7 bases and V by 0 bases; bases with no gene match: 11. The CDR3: CASSLGTGGSKGVGYTF. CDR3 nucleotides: TGCGCCAGCAGCTTGGGGACAGGGGGCTCGAAGGGGGTTGGCTACACCTTC.

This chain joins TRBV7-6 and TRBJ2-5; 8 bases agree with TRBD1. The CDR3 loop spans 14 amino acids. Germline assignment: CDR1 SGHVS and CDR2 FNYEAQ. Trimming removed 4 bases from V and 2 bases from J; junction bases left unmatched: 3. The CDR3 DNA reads TGTGCCAGCAGCTATGGACAGGGTCAAGAGACCCAGTACTTC. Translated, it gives CASSYGQGQETQYF. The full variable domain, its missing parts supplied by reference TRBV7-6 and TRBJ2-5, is GAGVSQSPRYKVTKRGQDVALRCDPISGHVSLYWYRQALGQGPEFLTYFNYEAQQDKSGLPNDRFSAERPEGSISTLTIQRTEQRDSAMYRCASSYGQGQETQYFGPGTRLLVL.